The rows below give T cell receptor beta chains drawn from one sample of a study of OX40 agonist ivuxolimab in advanced cancers. This table comes from immunoSEQ multiplex PCR, and its TCRdb copy is limited to in-frame clones, with some not included. The sample holds 40,000 to 50,000 clones, around 89% seen once. The sequenced sample was CD4+ or CD8+ T cells sorted from blood, obtained in a trial of the OX40 agonist ivuxolimab. The receptors shown here come from an adult with an advanced solid tumor such as melanoma, head and neck, liver or kidney cancer. The CDR3 runs from the conserved cysteine through the conserved F or W. Fields, in order: clone size, J gene, V gene, D gene, CDR3 DNA, CDR3 protein. The D gene is left open where the match is weak. The size of a clone is reported for some rows only, either as once, few or many, or as a class for expanded clones.

abundance: NA; j_gene: TRBJ1-4; v_gene: TRBV9; d_gene: NA; CDR3nt: TGTGCCAGCAGCGTCGACGTCCTGAGTGAAAAACTGTTTTTT; CDR3aa: CASSVDVLSEKLFF
abundance: NA; j_gene: TRBJ2-6; v_gene: TRBV19; d_gene: TRBD2; CDR3nt: TGTGCCAGTAGTCCTGCGGGGGCTGGGGCCAACGTCCTGACTTTC; CDR3aa: CASSPAGAGANVLTF
abundance: NA; j_gene: TRBJ2-2; v_gene: TRBV5-4; d_gene: NA; CDR3nt: TGTGCCAGCAGCTTACCTACAGGGCTCACCGGGGAGCTGTTTTTT; CDR3aa: CASSLPTGLTGELFF
abundance: NA; j_gene: TRBJ2-7; v_gene: TRBV7-8; d_gene: TRBD2; CDR3nt: TGTGCCAGCAGCTTCACTAGCGGGGGGGAGAGCTACGAGCAGTACTTC; CDR3aa: CASSFTSGGESYEQYF
abundance: NA; j_gene: TRBJ1-5; v_gene: TRBV9; d_gene: NA; CDR3nt: TGTGCCAGCAGCGGACAGAGCAATCAGCCCCAGCATTTT; CDR3aa: CASSGQSNQPQHF
abundance: NA; j_gene: TRBJ2-2; v_gene: TRBV7-3; d_gene: TRBD2; CDR3nt: TGTGCCAGCAGCCTTATGGTCCTAGCGGGGGCCCACACCGGGGAGCTGTTTTTT; CDR3aa: CASSLMVLAGAHTGELFF
abundance: NA; j_gene: TRBJ2-3; v_gene: TRBV7-9; d_gene: NA; CDR3nt: TGTGCCAGCAGCTTCCGAGAGCTGAGGACGCAGTATTTT; CDR3aa: CASSFRELRTQYF
abundance: NA; j_gene: TRBJ2-7; v_gene: TRBV7-8; d_gene: NA; CDR3nt: TGTGCCAGCAGCTTCGGGGCGGGTCCCTACGAGCAGTACTTC; CDR3aa: CASSFGAGPYEQYF
abundance: NA; j_gene: TRBJ1-1; v_gene: TRBV18; d_gene: TRBD1; CDR3nt: TGTGCCAGCTCATTATCGACAGGGGGGAACACTGAAGCTTTCTTT; CDR3aa: CASSLSTGGNTEAFF
abundance: NA; j_gene: TRBJ2-1; v_gene: TRBV7-4; d_gene: NA; CDR3nt: TGTGCCAGCAGCTATTTTGAGCAGTTCTTC; CDR3aa: CASSYFEQFF
abundance: NA; j_gene: TRBJ2-7; v_gene: TRBV7-9; d_gene: TRBD1; CDR3nt: TGTGCCAGCAGCAAGGGGACAGGGAGTCACTACGAGCAGTACTTC; CDR3aa: CASSKGTGSHYEQYF
abundance: NA; j_gene: TRBJ2-7; v_gene: TRBV7-2; d_gene: TRBD1; CDR3nt: TGTGCCAGCAGCTTTGGACAGGGCCACGAGCAGTACTTC; CDR3aa: CASSFGQGHEQYF
abundance: NA; j_gene: TRBJ2-2; v_gene: TRBV7-7; d_gene: TRBD2; CDR3nt: TGTGCCAGCAGCTTAGTCCCTAGCGGGCATGGCGCCGGGGAGCTGTTTTTT; CDR3aa: CASSLVPSGHGAGELFF
abundance: NA; j_gene: TRBJ2-7; v_gene: TRBV5-6; d_gene: NA; CDR3nt: TGTGCCAGCAGCTTGCCATCCCAGGGTTACGAGCAGTACTTC; CDR3aa: CASSLPSQGYEQYF
abundance: few; j_gene: TRBJ2-1; v_gene: TRBV19; d_gene: TRBD2; CDR3nt: TGTGCCAGTACTCTGGGGGGGGACTACAATGAGCAGTTCTTC; CDR3aa: CASTLGGDYNEQFF
abundance: NA; j_gene: TRBJ2-1; v_gene: TRBV7-9; d_gene: NA; CDR3nt: TGTGCCAGCAGCCAACCCTCATATGAGCAGTTCTTC; CDR3aa: CASSQPSYEQFF
abundance: once; j_gene: TRBJ1-5; v_gene: TRBV7-9; d_gene: TRBD1; CDR3nt: TGTGCCAGCAGCAATACAGGGGGCTATCAGCCCCAGCATTTT; CDR3aa: CASSNTGGYQPQHF
abundance: NA; j_gene: TRBJ1-1; v_gene: TRBV7-9; d_gene: NA; CDR3nt: TGTGCCAGCAGCTTACTGGGAAGGGACACTGAAGCTTTCTTT; CDR3aa: CASSLLGRDTEAFF
abundance: NA; j_gene: TRBJ2-3; v_gene: TRBV19; d_gene: TRBD2; CDR3nt: TGTGCCAGTAGAACTACCCCGGGACTAGAGACGCAGTATTTT; CDR3aa: CASRTTPGLETQYF
abundance: NA; j_gene: TRBJ2-1; v_gene: TRBV7-6; d_gene: TRBD2; CDR3nt: TGTGCCAGCAGCTATGAGCGGGGGCTTAGCTCCTACAATGAGCAGTTCTTC; CDR3aa: CASSYERGLSSYNEQFF
abundance: NA; j_gene: TRBJ1-1; v_gene: TRBV20-1; d_gene: NA; CDR3nt: TGCAGTGCCACTTTTCGGGGAGCTTTCTTT; CDR3aa: CSATFRGAFF
abundance: NA; j_gene: TRBJ1-5; v_gene: TRBV6-8; d_gene: NA; CDR3nt: TGTGCCAGCAGGTCGGGCGGGCGTGTGAAGCAAGGGAATCAGCCCCAGCATTTT; CDR3aa: CASRSGGRVKQGNQPQHF
abundance: NA; j_gene: TRBJ2-7; v_gene: TRBV7-2; d_gene: TRBD2; CDR3nt: TGTGCCAGCAGCTTAGCTTGGCGGGGGGGAGAGCAGTACTTC; CDR3aa: CASSLAWRGGEQYF
abundance: NA; j_gene: TRBJ2-3; v_gene: TRBV27; d_gene: TRBD2; CDR3nt: TGTGCCAGCGGACTCGGACTAGCGGGAGCCATCGAAAGCACAGATACGCAGTATTTT; CDR3aa: CASGLGLAGAIESTDTQYF
abundance: NA; j_gene: TRBJ2-5; v_gene: TRBV7-9; d_gene: NA; CDR3nt: TGTGCCAGCAGCCGGGGGTTTGAGACCCAGTACTTC; CDR3aa: CASSRGFETQYF
abundance: NA; j_gene: TRBJ2-7; v_gene: TRBV28; d_gene: TRBD2; CDR3nt: TGTGCCAGCAGAAAGTTAGCGGCTAGCGGGTCCTACGAGCAGTACTTC; CDR3aa: CASRKLAASGSYEQYF
abundance: NA; j_gene: TRBJ2-7; v_gene: TRBV5-1; d_gene: TRBD2; CDR3nt: TGCGCCAGCAGCGCAACCGGACTAGTTTACGAGCAGTACTTC; CDR3aa: CASSATGLVYEQYF
abundance: few; j_gene: TRBJ2-1; v_gene: TRBV4-3; d_gene: NA; CDR3nt: TGCGCCAGCAGCCGCCTCCGGGACACGGGCCCCTACAATGAGCAGTTCTTC; CDR3aa: CASSRLRDTGPYNEQFF
abundance: NA; j_gene: TRBJ2-7; v_gene: TRBV6-6; d_gene: NA; CDR3nt: TGTGCCAGCAGTTACGGGGTGGCGGGTCCCTACGAGCAGTACTTC; CDR3aa: CASSYGVAGPYEQYF
abundance: NA; j_gene: TRBJ1-1; v_gene: TRBV4-1; d_gene: TRBD1; CDR3nt: TGCGCCAGCAGCCAAGGACAGGGTACTGAAGCTTTCTTT; CDR3aa: CASSQGQGTEAFF
abundance: NA; j_gene: TRBJ1-2; v_gene: TRBV18; d_gene: NA; CDR3nt: TGTGCCAGCTCACCAAGTCAGGCCGTTCCCCAATATGGCTACACCTTC; CDR3aa: CASSPSQAVPQYGYTF
abundance: NA; j_gene: TRBJ1-1; v_gene: TRBV29-1; d_gene: TRBD1; CDR3nt: TGCAGCGTAGAACGACAGGGGGACTTGAACACTGAAGCTTTCTTT; CDR3aa: CSVERQGDLNTEAFF
abundance: NA; j_gene: TRBJ2-7; v_gene: TRBV4-3; d_gene: NA; CDR3nt: TGCGCCAGCAGCCAAAGGCGTCAGGCCCCCCACGAGCAGTACTTC; CDR3aa: CASSQRRQAPHEQYF
abundance: NA; j_gene: TRBJ1-4; v_gene: TRBV5-6; d_gene: TRBD1; CDR3nt: TGTGCCAGCAGCGTCGGGACAGGGTCTGAAAAACTGTTTTTT; CDR3aa: CASSVGTGSEKLFF
abundance: once; j_gene: TRBJ1-5; v_gene: TRBV30; d_gene: NA; CDR3nt: TGTGCCTGGAGCGTACAGGGCCCAAATCAGCCCCAGCATTTT; CDR3aa: CAWSVQGPNQPQHF
abundance: NA; j_gene: TRBJ2-7; v_gene: TRBV11-2; d_gene: TRBD2; CDR3nt: TGTGCCAGCAGCTCGGGACTACCCTACGAGCAGTACTTC; CDR3aa: CASSSGLPYEQYF
abundance: NA; j_gene: TRBJ2-3; v_gene: TRBV19; d_gene: TRBD1; CDR3nt: TGTGCCAGTAGTCAGGACAGGATCACAGATACGCAGTATTTT; CDR3aa: CASSQDRITDTQYF
abundance: NA; j_gene: TRBJ2-7; v_gene: TRBV30; d_gene: NA; CDR3nt: TGTGCCTGGAGTGGGCGGACTCTCACCCCCTACGAGCAGTACTTC; CDR3aa: CAWSGRTLTPYEQYF
abundance: NA; j_gene: TRBJ2-2; v_gene: TRBV29-1; d_gene: NA; CDR3nt: TGCAGCGTTTCACTCACCGGAGCAGGGCAGGACACCGGGGAGCTGTTTTTT; CDR3aa: CSVSLTGAGQDTGELFF
abundance: once; j_gene: TRBJ2-3; v_gene: TRBV5-1; d_gene: NA; CDR3nt: TGCGCCAGCAGCCCGCTCTGGAGCACAGATACGCAGTATTTT; CDR3aa: CASSPLWSTDTQYF
abundance: NA; j_gene: TRBJ2-1; v_gene: TRBV19; d_gene: NA; CDR3nt: TGTGCCAGTATGCCGGGAGCTGCAAATGAGCAGTTCTTC; CDR3aa: CASMPGAANEQFF
abundance: NA; j_gene: TRBJ1-2; v_gene: TRBV5-6; d_gene: NA; CDR3nt: TGTGCCAGCAGCTTGGGGGGCCTCTATGGCTACACCTTC; CDR3aa: CASSLGGLYGYTF
abundance: once; j_gene: TRBJ2-1; v_gene: TRBV23-1; d_gene: NA; CDR3nt: TGCGCCAGCAGTAATACCGAGGGCCAAAGGCTTGAGCAGTTCTTC; CDR3aa: CASSNTEGQRLEQFF
abundance: NA; j_gene: TRBJ2-7; v_gene: TRBV7-9; d_gene: NA; CDR3nt: TGTGCCAGCAGCTTTCCTCCCGTCTACGAGCAGTACTTC; CDR3aa: CASSFPPVYEQYF
abundance: NA; j_gene: TRBJ2-7; v_gene: TRBV18; d_gene: TRBD1; CDR3nt: TGTGCCAGCTCACCCCCGACAGGGTCTCCCTACGAGCAGTACTTC; CDR3aa: CASSPPTGSPYEQYF
abundance: NA; j_gene: TRBJ1-1; v_gene: TRBV27; d_gene: NA; CDR3nt: TGTGCCAGCAGTTCTCAGGGTGGAACTGAAGCTTTCTTT; CDR3aa: CASSSQGGTEAFF
abundance: once; j_gene: TRBJ1-6; v_gene: TRBV7-9; d_gene: TRBD1; CDR3nt: TGTGCCAGCAGCCCAACGACAGGGGGGAGATCACCCCTCCACTTT; CDR3aa: CASSPTTGGRSPLHF